One and the same sample provided the 12 T cell receptor beta chains below, sequenced in a study of radiation and T cells in renal cell carcinoma. TCRdb's table, derived via immunoSEQ multiplex PCR, lists solely in-frame clones and lacks some. The sample has 30,000 to 40,000 clones, 65% to 85% seen once; the top ten hold about 30%. Time point indicated: blood 4 weeks post-SBRT, at nephrectomy. As for treatment: 15 Gy SBRT to primary tumor, nephrectomy 4 weeks later. Sequenced material: blood, taken from a patient whose treatment included radiotherapy and nephrectomy. These receptors were collected from a man aged 55 to 70 with renal cell carcinoma.

The rearrangement links TRBV11-1 to TRBJ1-2; D might be TRBD1 (6 bases). V was shortened by 1 base and J by 7 bases, with 16 bases between the two germline ends. The CDR3 is 15 amino acids. Germline CDR1 SGHAT, CDR2 FQDESV (reference sequence). CDR3 coding DNA: TGTGCCAGCAGCTTAGGCAGGGGCGCTTCGGCTGGCTACACCTTC. This gives the protein CASSLGRGASAGYTF.

The rearrangement joins TRBV5-1 to TRBJ2-5; TRBD1 matches 10 bases. Germline V gene lookup returns CDR1 SGHRS and CDR2 YFSETQ. This CDR3 has 18 amino acids. J lost 5 bases, V lost 0 bases, and 13 bases had no gene match. CDR3 residues: CASSLVSAGTGERETQYF. DNA of the CDR3: TGCGCCAGCAGCTTGGTGAGCGCAGGGACAGGGGAAAGGGAGACCCAGTACTTC.

The chain uses TRBV20-1 and TRBJ2-3; D remains unclear. The CDR3 has 11 amino acids. CDR1 and CDR2 (germline): DFQATT, SNEGSKA (reference sequence). In DNA, the CDR3 is TGCGGCTACTATAGCACAGATACGCAGTATTTT. Translated: CGYYSTDTQYF.

The DNA for the CDR3 is TGTGCCACCAGCAGTAAGATATTTGGCGGGAGGCCTTCCTACGAGCAGTACTTC. Its protein product is CATSSKIFGGRPSYEQYF. J is TRBJ2-7 and V is TRBV15, with 8 bases matching TRBD2. The germline V gene encodes CDR1 LNHNV and CDR2 YYDKDF (reference sequence). The CDR3 spans 18 residues. The trim removed 3 bases at V and 1 base at J, leaving 14 bases unmatched.

This clone was counted a single time. The chain recombines TRBV5-4 with TRBJ2-2, with 9 bases that match TRBD2. CDR3 length equals 18 residues. V lost 1 base and J lost 5; bases outside the gene matches: 12. Germline loops: CDR1 SGHNT, CDR2 YYREEE (reference sequence). The DNA for the CDR3 is TGTGCCAGCAGCTTGAGCCGGGCTAGCGGGAAATTTACCGGGGAGCTGTTTTTT. This encodes CASSLSRASGKFTGELFF.

This sequence joins TRBV6-4 and TRBJ2-7, with 9 bases that match TRBD2. The CDR3 has 15 amino acids. Germline V CDR1 and CDR2: MRHNA, SNTAGT. With 5 bases clipped from V and 3 bases from J, the junction kept 8 bases outside the gene matches. The CDR3 nucleotides are TGTGCCAGCAGTCTCCAGCGGGAGGTGAACTACGAGCAGTACTTC. It specifies CASSLQREVNYEQYF.

The chain joins TRBV11-2 to TRBJ1-3; D remains unclear. CDR3 length equals 15 residues. V was shortened by 0 bases and J by 4 bases, with 10 bases between the two germline ends. The germline CDR1 and CDR2 sequences are SGHAT and FQNNGV. The CDR3 reads CASSLEGGFGNTIYF. The CDR3 coding sequence is TGTGCCAGCAGCTTAGAAGGCGGCTTCGGAAACACCATATATTTT.

The chain has TRBV2 and TRBJ1-5; D might be TRBD1 (6 bases). Trimming removed 1 base from V and 3 bases from J, with 10 bases in between. The CDR3 runs 15 residues. CDR1 SNHLY and CDR2 FYNNEI come from the germline V gene. CDR3 in amino acids: CASSEGGLLNQPQHF. As DNA, the CDR3 is TGTGCCAGCAGTGAAGGGGGGCTCCTCAATCAGCCCCAGCATTTT.

The rearrangement uses TRBV10-3 and TRBJ1-2; 10 nucleotides line up with TRBD1. Germline trimming cut 10 bases from V and 2 bases from J; bases unmatched to any gene: 10. The CDR3 sequence is 15 residues long. The germline V gene has CDR1 ENHRY and CDR2 SYGVKD. The CDR3 coding sequence is TGTGCCACCCTCCCGACAGGGGGCTCCAACTATGGCTACACCTTC. It translates to CATLPTGGSNYGYTF.

CDR3 in amino acids: CASRDQGEKLFF. The CDR3 DNA sequence: TGTGCCAGCCGTGACCAGGGAGAAAAACTGTTTTTT. The chain joins TRBV7-6 to TRBJ1-4, with D perhaps matching TRBD1 (5 bases). Germline CDR1 and CDR2: SGHVS and FNYEAQ. This CDR3 is 12 amino acids long. Trimming shortened V by 8 bases and J by 8 bases, and 12 bases separated the two germline ends.

This clone has a handful of counts. The chain has TRBV29-1 and TRBJ1-1, with a tentative D call TRBD1 (5 bases). V gave up 7 bases and J gave up 0 bases, with 18 bases separating them. Germline V CDR1 and CDR2: SQVTM, ANQGSEA. The CDR3 runs 15 residues. The CDR3 coding sequence is TGCAGCGCCGTGGGCGGGGGAGAAATGAACACTGAAGCTTTCTTT. This encodes CSAVGGGEMNTEAFF.

Judged by abundance, this clone is medium-sized (0.01 to 0.1%). The chain carries TRBV27 and TRBJ2-3; D gene unclear. V lost 2 bases, J lost 8 bases, and 8 bases lay in between. CDR3 size: 12 residues. CDR1 MNHEY and CDR2 SMNVEV come from the germline V gene (reference sequence). The CDR3 loop is CASSLLRGTQYF. CDR3 nucleotides: TGTGCCAGCAGTTTACTTCGAGGTACGCAGTATTTT.